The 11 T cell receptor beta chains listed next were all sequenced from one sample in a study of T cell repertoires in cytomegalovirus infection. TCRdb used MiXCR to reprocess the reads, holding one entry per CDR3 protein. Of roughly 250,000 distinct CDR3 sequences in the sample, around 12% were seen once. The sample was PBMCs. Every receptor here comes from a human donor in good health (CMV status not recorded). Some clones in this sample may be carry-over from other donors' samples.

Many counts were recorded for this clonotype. DNA for the CDR3: TGTGCCAGCAGCTTAGAGGAACGGGAGAAGCAGTACTTC. Protein: CASSLEEREKQYF. The chain employs TRBV7-8 and TRBJ2-7; D is possibly TRBD2 (6 bases). Deletions cut 1 base from V and 8 bases from J, with 12 bases between. This CDR3 contains 13 residues. Germline V CDR1 and CDR2: SGHVS, FQNEAQ. The full variable domain, completed using reference TRBV7-8 and TRBJ2-7, is GAGVSQSPRYKVAKRGQDVALRCDPISGHVSLFWYQQALGQGPEFLTYFQNEAQLDKSGLPSDRFFAERPEGSVSTLKIQRTQQEDSAVYLCASSLEEREKQYFGPGTRLTVT.

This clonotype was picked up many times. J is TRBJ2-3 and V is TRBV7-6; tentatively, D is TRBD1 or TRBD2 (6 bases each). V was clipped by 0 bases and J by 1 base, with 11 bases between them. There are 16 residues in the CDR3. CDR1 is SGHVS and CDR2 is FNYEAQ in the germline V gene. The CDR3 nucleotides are TGTGCCAGCAGCTTAGCCGCGAGGGGGGGCACAGATACGCAGTATTTT. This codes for CASSLAARGGTDTQYF.

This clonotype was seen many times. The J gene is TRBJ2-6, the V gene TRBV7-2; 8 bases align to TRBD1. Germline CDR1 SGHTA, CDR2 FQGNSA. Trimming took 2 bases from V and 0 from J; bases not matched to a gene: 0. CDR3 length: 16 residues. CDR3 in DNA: TGTGCCAGCAGCTTACAGGGGGCCTCTGGGGCCAACGTCCTGACTTTC. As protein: CASSLQGASGANVLTF.

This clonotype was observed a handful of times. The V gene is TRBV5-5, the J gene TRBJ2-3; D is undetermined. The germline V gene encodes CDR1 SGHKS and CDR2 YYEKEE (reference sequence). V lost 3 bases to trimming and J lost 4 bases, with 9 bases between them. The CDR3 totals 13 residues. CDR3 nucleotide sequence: TGTGCCAGCAGCTATAATAGTGCAGATACGCAGTATTTT. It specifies CASSYNSADTQYF.

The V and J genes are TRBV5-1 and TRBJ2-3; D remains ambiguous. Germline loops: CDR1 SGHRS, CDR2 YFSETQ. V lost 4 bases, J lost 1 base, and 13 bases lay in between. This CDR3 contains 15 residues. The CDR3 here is CASSDRRDGTDTQYF. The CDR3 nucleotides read TGCGCCAGCAGCGACCGTAGGGATGGCACAGATACGCAGTATTTT.

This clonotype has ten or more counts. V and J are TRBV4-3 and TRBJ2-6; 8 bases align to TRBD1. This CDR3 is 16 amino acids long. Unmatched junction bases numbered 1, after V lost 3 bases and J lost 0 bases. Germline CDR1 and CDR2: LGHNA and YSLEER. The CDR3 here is CASSHGQGSGANVLTF. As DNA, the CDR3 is TGCGCCAGCAGCCATGGACAGGGCTCTGGGGCCAACGTCCTGACTTTC.

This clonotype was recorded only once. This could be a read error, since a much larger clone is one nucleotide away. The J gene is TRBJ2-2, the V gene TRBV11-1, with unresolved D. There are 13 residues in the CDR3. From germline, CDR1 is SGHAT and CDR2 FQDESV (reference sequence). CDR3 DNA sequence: TGTGCCAGCATGGGAACCAACATCGGGGAGCTGTTTTTT. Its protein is CASMGTNIGELFF.

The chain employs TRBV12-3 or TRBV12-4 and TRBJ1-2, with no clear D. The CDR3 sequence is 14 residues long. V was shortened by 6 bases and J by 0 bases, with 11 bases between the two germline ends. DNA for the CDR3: TGTGCCAGCAGCCTGACTGCCTCTAACTATGGCTACACCTTC. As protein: CASSLTASNYGYTF.

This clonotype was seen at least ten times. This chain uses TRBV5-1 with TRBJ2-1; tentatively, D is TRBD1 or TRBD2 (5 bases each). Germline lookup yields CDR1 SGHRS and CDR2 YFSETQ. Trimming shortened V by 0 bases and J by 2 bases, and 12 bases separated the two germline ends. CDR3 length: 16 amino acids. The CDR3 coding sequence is TGCGCCAGCAGCTTGGGAGGGGCGTCCGCCTACAATGAGCAGTTCTTC. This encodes CASSLGGASAYNEQFF.

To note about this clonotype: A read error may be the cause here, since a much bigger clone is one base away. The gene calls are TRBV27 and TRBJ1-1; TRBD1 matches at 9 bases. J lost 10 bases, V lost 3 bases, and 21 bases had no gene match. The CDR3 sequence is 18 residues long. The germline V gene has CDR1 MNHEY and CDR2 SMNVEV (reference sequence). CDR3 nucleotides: TGTGCCAGCAGTTTGCGCACAGGGGGCAGGTCTTACGTTCGGGGAGCTTTCTTT. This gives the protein CASSLRTGGRSYVRGAFF.

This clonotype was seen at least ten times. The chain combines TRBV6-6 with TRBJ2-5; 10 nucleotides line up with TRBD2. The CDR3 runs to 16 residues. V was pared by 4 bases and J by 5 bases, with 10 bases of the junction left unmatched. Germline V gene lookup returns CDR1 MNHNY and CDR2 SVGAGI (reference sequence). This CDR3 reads CASSLGLAVFDETQYF. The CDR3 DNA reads TGTGCCAGCAGTTTAGGACTAGCGGTTTTCGACGAGACCCAGTACTTC.